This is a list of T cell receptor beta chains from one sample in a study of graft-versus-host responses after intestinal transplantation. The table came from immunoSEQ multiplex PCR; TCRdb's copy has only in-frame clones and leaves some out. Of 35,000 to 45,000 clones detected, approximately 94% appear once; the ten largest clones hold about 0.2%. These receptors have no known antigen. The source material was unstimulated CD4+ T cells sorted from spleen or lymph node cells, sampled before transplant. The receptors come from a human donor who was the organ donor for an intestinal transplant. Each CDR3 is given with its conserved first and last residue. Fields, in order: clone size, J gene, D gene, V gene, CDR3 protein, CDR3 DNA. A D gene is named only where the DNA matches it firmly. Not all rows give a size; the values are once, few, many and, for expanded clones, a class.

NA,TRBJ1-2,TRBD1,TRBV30,CAWSLTGNYGYTF,TGTGCCTGGAGTTTGACAGGGAACTATGGCTACACCTTC
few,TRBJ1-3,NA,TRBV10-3,CAISESFQASGNTIYF,TGTGCCATCAGTGAGTCGTTTCAGGCCTCTGGAAACACCATATATTTT
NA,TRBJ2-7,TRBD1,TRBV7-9,CASSTRTGDEQYF,TGTGCCAGCAGCACTCGGACAGGGGACGAGCAGTACTTC
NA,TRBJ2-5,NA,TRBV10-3,CAISEGLAKKETQYF,TGTGCCATCAGTGAAGGACTGGCGAAGAAGGAGACCCAGTACTTC
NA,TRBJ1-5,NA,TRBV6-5,CASSEQGNQPQHF,TGTGCCAGCAGTGAACAGGGAAATCAGCCCCAGCATTTT
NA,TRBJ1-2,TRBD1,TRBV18,CASSPSGTGYYGYTF,TGTGCCAGCTCACCATCCGGGACAGGGTACTATGGCTACACCTTC
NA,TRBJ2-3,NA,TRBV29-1,CSVGGSFSTDTQYF,TGCAGCGTCGGGGGAAGCTTTAGCACAGATACGCAGTATTTT
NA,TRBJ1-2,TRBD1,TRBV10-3,CATRPGGAGYTF,TGTGCCACCAGACCAGGGGGGGCTGGCTACACCTTC
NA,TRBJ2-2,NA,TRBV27,CASSLYTGELFF,TGTGCCAGCAGTTTATACACCGGGGAGCTGTTTTTT
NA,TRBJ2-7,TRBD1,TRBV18,CASSQGVYEQYF,TGTGCCAGCTCCCAGGGGGTCTACGAGCAGTACTTC
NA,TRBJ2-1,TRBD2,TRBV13,CASSLEGGLAGGNGEQFF,TGTGCCAGCAGCTTAGAAGGGGGACTAGCGGGGGGTAACGGTGAGCAGTTCTTC
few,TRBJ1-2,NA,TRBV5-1,CASSSNYGYTF,TGCGCCAGCAGCTCTAACTATGGCTACACCTTC
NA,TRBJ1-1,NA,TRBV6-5,CASSYTPTGPTEAFF,TGTGCCAGCAGTTACACACCAACAGGCCCAACTGAAGCTTTCTTT
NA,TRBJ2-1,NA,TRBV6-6,CASRLSHNEQFF,TGTGCCAGCAGACTCAGTCACAATGAGCAGTTCTTC
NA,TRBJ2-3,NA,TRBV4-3,CASSQKGISTDTQYF,TGCGCCAGCAGCCAAAAAGGGATTAGCACAGATACGCAGTATTTT
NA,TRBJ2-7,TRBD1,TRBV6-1,CASSTDRARGEQYF,TGTGCCAGCAGTACCGACAGGGCCCGGGGCGAGCAGTACTTC
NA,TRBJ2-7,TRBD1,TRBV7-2,CASSTRDRSYEQYF,TGTGCCAGCAGCACGCGGGACAGGAGCTACGAGCAGTACTTC
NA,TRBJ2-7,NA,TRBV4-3,CASSQGGGKEQYF,TGCGCCAGCAGCCAAGGCGGTGGGAAAGAGCAGTACTTC
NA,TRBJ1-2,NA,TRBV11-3,CASTTDHSSGGYTF,TGTGCCAGCACTACGGACCACTCGTCAGGTGGCTACACCTTC